Listed here are 17 T cell receptor beta chains from one sample, sequenced in a study of blood T cell repertoires in COVID-19. Clones were read by immunoSEQ multiplex PCR, and TCRdb kept only the in-frame ones, dropping some. The sample lists approximately 60,000 clones; roughly 82% were seen once. Material for sequencing was peripheral blood. The receptors stem from a woman older than 75 with acute or convalescent COVID-19.

The J gene is TRBJ2-1, the V gene TRBV25-1; 8 bases align to TRBD2. The J segment lost 6 bases and the V segment lost 5 bases, leaving 3 bases of the junction unmatched. There are 13 residues in the CDR3. CDR1 MGHDK and CDR2 SYGVNS come from the germline V gene. The CDR3 spells CASSITSGNEQFF. The CDR3 coding sequence is TGTGCCAGCAGTATTACTAGCGGCAATGAGCAGTTCTTC.

The V call is TRBV6-1, the J call TRBJ2-2; D is possibly TRBD2 (6 bases). Trimming left V 3 bases short and J 4 bases short, with 12 bases between. CDR1 MNHNS and CDR2 SASEGT come from the germline V gene. The CDR3 runs to 15 residues. The CDR3 DNA reads as TGTGCCAGCAGTGAGTGGACTAAGAGCACCGGGGAGCTGTTTTTT. This codes for CASSEWTKSTGELFF.

The V call is TRBV6-6, the J call TRBJ1-5; perhaps TRBD1 as D (5 bases). Deletions cut 5 bases from V and 3 bases from J, with 20 bases between. Germline CDR1 MNHNY, CDR2 SVGAGI (reference sequence). The CDR3 loop spans 17 amino acids. CDR3 amino acids: CASSPLDTGPPNQPQHF. The CDR3 DNA is TGTGCCAGCAGTCCATTGGATACAGGACCCCCCAATCAGCCCCAGCATTTT.

V usage is TRBV7-3 and J usage is TRBJ1-1; no firm D call. The CDR3 sequence is 18 residues long. In germline, CDR1 is SGHTA, CDR2 FQGTGA. V lost 5 bases and J 1 base, leaving 23 bases between the germline ends. CDR3 nucleotides: TGTGCCAGCAGCCCCGGAGGGCGGGCGGGATTCGGGAACACTGAAGCTTTCTTT. It encodes CASSPGGRAGFGNTEAFF.

The chain carries TRBV6-1 and TRBJ2-7; D ambiguous. The CDR3 loop spans 14 amino acids. CDR1 and CDR2 from the germline V gene are MNHNS and SASEGT. Trimming stripped 0 bases from V and 3 bases from J, with 9 bases between. The CDR3 protein is CASSEALSYYEQYF. The DNA of the CDR3 is TGTGCCAGCAGTGAAGCGCTATCATACTACGAGCAGTACTTC.

The DNA for the CDR3 is TGTGCCAGCAGTACCGACAGGGTCTCTGAAAAACTGTTTTTT. Encoded protein: CASSTDRVSEKLFF. The V gene is TRBV28, the J gene TRBJ1-4, with TRBD1 matching over 7 bases. CDR1 and CDR2 from the germline V gene are MDHEN and SYDVKM. V lost 5 bases to trimming and J lost 7 bases; unmatched junction nucleotides: 7. The CDR3 has 14 residues.

The CDR3 is CASSDLTGENTIYF. CDR3 nucleotide sequence: TGCGCCAGCAGTGATCTGACAGGAGAAAACACCATATATTTT. This sequence joins TRBV10-2 and TRBJ1-3; possibly TRBD1 for D (6 bases). Trimming took 3 bases from V and 6 from J, leaving 12 bases between them. The CDR3 has 14 amino acids. Germline CDR1 is WSHSY and CDR2 is SAAADI.

V gene TRBV7-3 combines with J gene TRBJ2-7; 7 bases match TRBD2. V trimming: 1 base; J trimming: 3 bases; junction bases outside the gene matches: 9. Germline CDR1 SGHTA, CDR2 FQGTGA. This CDR3 spans 16 amino acids. The CDR3 DNA reads as TGTGCCAGCAGCTTAAATTCGGGCGGGAGTAACTACGAGCAGTACTTC. This gives the protein CASSLNSGGSNYEQYF. The variable domain in full, completed from reference TRBV7-3 and TRBJ2-7, reads GAGVSQTPSNKVTEKGKYVELRCDPISGHTALYWYRQSLGQGPEFLIYFQGTGAADDSGLPNDRFFAVRPEGSVSTLKIQRTERGDSAVYLCASSLNSGGSNYEQYFGPGTRLTVT.

V gene TRBV7-9 combines with J gene TRBJ1-2, with 7 bases aligning to TRBD1. Germline CDR1 is SEHNR and CDR2 is FQNEAQ (reference sequence). The ends lost 4 bases at V and 3 bases at J; junction bases unmatched: 5. The CDR3 covers 14 residues. The CDR3 DNA sequence: TGTGCCAGCAGCTCTTACAGGGGAGACTATGGCTACACCTTC. Translated: CASSSYRGDYGYTF.

This clone was picked up one time. The V and J genes are TRBV7-6 and TRBJ2-7; 14 bases are shared with TRBD2. V was clipped by 3 bases and J by 4 bases; unmatched bases: 5. Germline CDR1 and CDR2: SGHVS and FNYEAQ. This CDR3 is built from 16 residues. For the CDR3, the DNA is TGTGCCAGCAGCTTGGGACTAGCGGGGGACGATTACGAGCAGTACTTC. This sequence encodes CASSLGLAGDDYEQYF.

The chain employs TRBV10-2 and TRBJ2-2; 7 nucleotides match TRBD1. Trimming took 8 bases from V and 0 from J; bases not matched to a gene: 6. Germline V gives CDR1 WSHSY, CDR2 SAAADI. This CDR3 is built from 15 residues. The CDR3 coding sequence is TGCGCCAGCGGTAGACAGGGTACGAACACCGGGGAGCTGTTTTTT. This gives the protein CASGRQGTNTGELFF.

This clone was seen just once. The rearrangement joins TRBV28 to TRBJ1-2; D perhaps matches TRBD1 (5 bases). The germline gives CDR1 MDHEN, CDR2 SYDVKM. The CDR3 has 14 amino acids. V dropped 4 bases and J dropped 10 bases, with 19 bases sitting between them. The CDR3 region is CASSSPGEKSDYTF. DNA for the CDR3: TGTGCCAGCAGTTCCCCGGGGGAGAAAAGTGACTACACCTTC.

The chain is built from TRBV15 and TRBJ2-1; 8 nucleotides align to TRBD2. V lost 1 base to trimming and J lost 15 bases; unmatched junction nucleotides: 8. The V gene's germline CDR1 is LNHNV and CDR2 YYDKDF (reference sequence). This CDR3 is 13 amino acids long. Written as DNA, the CDR3 is TGTGCCACCAGCAGAGTAGGGACTAGGGTTTTGTTCTTC. Translation gives CATSRVGTRVLFF. Complete variable domain (other parts from reference TRBV15 and TRBJ2-1): DAMVIQNPRYQVTQFGKPVTLSCSQTLNHNVMYWYQQKSSQAPKLLFHYYDKDFNNEADTPDNFQSRRPNTSFCFLDIRSPGLGDTAMYLCATSRVGTRVLFFGPGTRLTVL.

This chain uses TRBV4-1 with TRBJ1-1; perhaps TRBD1 as D (5 bases). V was clipped by 4 bases and J by 5 bases, with 17 bases between them. This CDR3 region has 15 residues. Germline V gene sequence: CDR1 MGHRA, CDR2 YSYEKL. In DNA form, the CDR3 reads TGCGCCAGCAGCCGGTCGGACATCCTCGAAACTGAAGCTTTCTTT. This codes for CASSRSDILETEAFF.

The rearrangement uses TRBV5-1 and TRBJ2-3; 13 bases line up with TRBD2. The J segment lost 2 bases and the V segment lost 3 bases, leaving 6 bases of the junction unmatched. Germline loops: CDR1 SGHRS, CDR2 YFSETQ. The CDR3 totals 17 residues. The CDR3 DNA is TGCGCCAGCAGCTCTGGGACTAGCGGGAAATTCACAGATACGCAGTATTTT. The encoded protein is CASSSGTSGKFTDTQYF.

This clone showed up just a few times. The J gene is TRBJ2-5, the V gene TRBV7-9; 7 nucleotides line up with TRBD1. V lost 5 bases and J lost 5; bases outside the gene matches: 5. CDR1 is SEHNR and CDR2 is FQNEAQ in the germline V gene (reference sequence). This CDR3 has 13 amino acids. The CDR3 region is CASSRQGRETQYF. The DNA for the CDR3 is TGTGCCAGCAGCCGACAGGGTCGGGAGACCCAGTACTTC.

The chain couples TRBV7-6 to TRBJ1-1, with 9 bases identical to TRBD1. After removal of 3 bases from V and 6 bases from J, the junction contained 2 bases not matched to a gene. The germline V gene has CDR1 SGHVS and CDR2 FNYEAQ. The CDR3 has 13 residues. The CDR3 DNA reads as TGTGCCAGCAGCTTCCGACAGGGGGCTGAAGCTTTCTTT. Amino acids: CASSFRQGAEAFF. The full variable domain, completed using reference TRBV7-6 and TRBJ1-1, is GAGVSQSPRYKVTKRGQDVALRCDPISGHVSLYWYRQALGQGPEFLTYFNYEAQQDKSGLPNDRFSAERPEGSISTLTIQRTEQRDSAMYRCASSFRQGAEAFFGQGTRLTVV.